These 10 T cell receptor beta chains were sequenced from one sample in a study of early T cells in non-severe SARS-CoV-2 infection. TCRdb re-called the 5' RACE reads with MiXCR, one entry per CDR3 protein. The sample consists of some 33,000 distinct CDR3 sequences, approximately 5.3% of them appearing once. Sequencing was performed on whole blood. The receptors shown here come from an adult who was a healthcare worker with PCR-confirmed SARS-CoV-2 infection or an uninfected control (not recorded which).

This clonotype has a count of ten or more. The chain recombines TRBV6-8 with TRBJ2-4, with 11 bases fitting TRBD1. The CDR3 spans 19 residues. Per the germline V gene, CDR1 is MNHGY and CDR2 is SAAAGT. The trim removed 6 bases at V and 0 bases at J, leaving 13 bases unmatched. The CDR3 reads CASSRKGQGGLLAKNIQYF. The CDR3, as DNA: TGTGCCAGCAGCCGGAAGGGACAGGGGGGCCTACTAGCCAAAAACATTCAGTACTTC.

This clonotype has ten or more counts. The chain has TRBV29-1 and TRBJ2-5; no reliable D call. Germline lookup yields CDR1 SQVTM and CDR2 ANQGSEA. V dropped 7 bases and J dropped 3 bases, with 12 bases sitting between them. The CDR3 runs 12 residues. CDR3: CSAFGQEETQYF. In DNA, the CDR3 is TGCAGCGCCTTCGGGCAGGAAGAGACCCAGTACTTC.

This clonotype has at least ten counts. CDR3 bases: TGTGCCAGCAGCCTCGATCGGGCCCCTTTCTTT. Translation: CASSLDRAPFF. This chain links TRBV7-2 with TRBJ1-1; no clear D. V was trimmed by 5 bases and J by 12 bases, leaving 13 bases between them. CDR3 size: 11 residues. Germline CDR1 and CDR2: SGHTA and FQGNSA.

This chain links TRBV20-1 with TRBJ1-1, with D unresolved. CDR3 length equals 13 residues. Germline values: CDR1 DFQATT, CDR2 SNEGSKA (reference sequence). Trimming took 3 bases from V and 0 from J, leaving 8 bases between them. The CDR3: CSASGSLNTEAFF. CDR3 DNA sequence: TGCAGTGCTAGTGGGAGCTTGAACACTGAAGCTTTCTTT.

The CDR3 is CASSFRDRGAYGYTF. The CDR3, as DNA: TGTGCCAGCAGCTTCCGGGACAGGGGTGCCTATGGCTACACCTTC. The chain links TRBV11-2 to TRBJ1-2; 10 bases align to TRBD1. CDR3 length equals 15 residues. Germline V lookup: CDR1 SGHAT, CDR2 FQNNGV. J was trimmed by 4 bases and V by 3 bases; bases with no gene match: 5.

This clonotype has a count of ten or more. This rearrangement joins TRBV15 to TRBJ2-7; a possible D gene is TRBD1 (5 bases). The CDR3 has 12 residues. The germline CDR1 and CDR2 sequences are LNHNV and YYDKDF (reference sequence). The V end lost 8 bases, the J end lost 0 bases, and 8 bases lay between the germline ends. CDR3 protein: CATGASSYEQYF. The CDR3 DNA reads TGTGCCACCGGGGCTAGCTCCTACGAGCAGTACTTC.

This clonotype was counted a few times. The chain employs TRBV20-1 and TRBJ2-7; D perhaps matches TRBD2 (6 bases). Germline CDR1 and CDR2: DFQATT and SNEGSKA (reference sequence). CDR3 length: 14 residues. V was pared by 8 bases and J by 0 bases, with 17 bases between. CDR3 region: CSISDRGYSYEQYF. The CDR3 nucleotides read TGCAGTATTTCGGACCGGGGGTACTCCTACGAGCAGTACTTC.

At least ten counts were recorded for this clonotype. CDR3 nucleotide sequence: TGTGCCAGCAGTCAGCTAGCGGGGATGCCCTACGAGCAGTACTTC. It is translated as CASSQLAGMPYEQYF. The genes are TRBV28 and TRBJ2-7, with 9 bases that match TRBD2. The CDR3 runs to 15 residues. After removal of 5 bases from V and 2 bases from J, the junction contained 7 bases not matched to a gene. CDR1 and CDR2 from the germline V gene are MDHEN and SYDVKM.

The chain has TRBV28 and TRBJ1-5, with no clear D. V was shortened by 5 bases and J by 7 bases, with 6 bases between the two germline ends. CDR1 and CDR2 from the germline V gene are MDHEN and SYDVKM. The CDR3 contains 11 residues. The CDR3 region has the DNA TGTGCCAGCAGTGCAGGACAGCCCCAGCATTTT. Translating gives CASSAGQPQHF. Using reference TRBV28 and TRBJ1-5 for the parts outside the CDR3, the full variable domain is DVKVTQSSRYLVKRTGEKVFLECVQDMDHENMFWYRQDPGLGLRLIYFSYDVKMKEKGDIPEGYSVSREKKERFSLILESASTNQTSMYLCASSAGQPQHFGDGTRLSIL.

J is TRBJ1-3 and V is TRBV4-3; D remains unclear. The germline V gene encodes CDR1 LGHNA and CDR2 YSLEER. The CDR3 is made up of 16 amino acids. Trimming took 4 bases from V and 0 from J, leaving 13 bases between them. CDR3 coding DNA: TGCGCCAGCAGCCCTACCCAGCCAGACTCTGGAAACACCATATATTTT. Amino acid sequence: CASSPTQPDSGNTIYF.